This T cell receptor (beta chain) was captured in a study of siplizumab effects on memory and regulatory T cells. Study conclusions and caveats: No more than a minor fraction of alloreactive clones could be traced back to unstimulated subsets.

The germline gives CDR1 SEHNR, CDR2 FQNEAQ (reference sequence). The V end lost 1 base, the J end lost 1 base, and 13 bases lay between the germline ends. The CDR3 sequence is 16 residues long. Each sample yielded 90,000 to 100,000 assayed TCR templates. Generated by immunoSEQ multiplex PCR, the TCRdb table keeps only in-frame clones and is missing some. The table lists roughly 56,000 clones, approximately 93% of them singletons. To note about this clone: Its antigen is not identified.

V is TRBV7-9 and J is TRBJ1-1, with D uncertain. The sequenced sample was CD8+ T cells sorted from blood. This clonotype originated in a human donor in good health. CDR3: CASSLGVGSTNTEAFF. DNA for the CDR3: TGTGCCAGCAGCTTAGGGGTAGGCAGTACGAACACTGAAGCTTTCTTT.